This T cell receptor beta chain stems from a study of circulating and synovial CD4+ cells in juvenile arthritis. V lost 2 bases and J 5 bases, leaving 9 bases between the germline ends. The CDR3 sequence is 13 residues long. Germline lookup yields CDR1 SGHTA and CDR2 FQGNSA. General study results and limits: Circulating pathogenic-like lymphocytes shared a substantially higher fraction of CDR3 sequences with synovium than bulk blood.

About this clone itself: Its antigen is undetermined.

Clones were read by immunoSEQ multiplex PCR, and TCRdb kept only the in-frame ones, dropping some. The table lists some 33,000 clones, about 94% of them singletons. V gene TRBV7-2 combines with J gene TRBJ2-5; the D gene is possibly TRBD2 (6 bases). Sequencing used CD4+ T cells from blood. The clonotype was recovered from a human donor with juvenile idiopathic arthritis. CDR3 loop: CASSLNRGETQYF. The CDR3 nucleotides are TGTGCCAGCAGCTTAAACCGGGGGGAGACCCAGTACTTC.